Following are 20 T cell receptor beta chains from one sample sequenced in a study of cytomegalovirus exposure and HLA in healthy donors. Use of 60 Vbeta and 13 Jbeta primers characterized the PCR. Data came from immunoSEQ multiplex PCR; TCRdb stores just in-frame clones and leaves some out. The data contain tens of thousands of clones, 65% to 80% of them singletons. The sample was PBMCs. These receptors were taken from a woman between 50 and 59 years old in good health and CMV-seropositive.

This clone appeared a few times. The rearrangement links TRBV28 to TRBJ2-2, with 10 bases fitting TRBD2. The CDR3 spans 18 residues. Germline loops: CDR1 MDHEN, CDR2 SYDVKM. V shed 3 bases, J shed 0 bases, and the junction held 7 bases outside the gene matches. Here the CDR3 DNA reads TGTGCCAGCAGTTTCCCCGGAACTAGCGGGACGAACACCGGGGAGCTGTTTTTT. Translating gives CASSFPGTSGTNTGELFF.

This CDR3 reads CASSTGDFNQPQHF. The CDR3 coding sequence is TGCGCCAGCAGCACAGGGGACTTCAATCAGCCCCAGCATTTT. The genes are TRBV5-1 and TRBJ1-5; 7 bases agree with TRBD1. J was trimmed by 3 bases and V by 4 bases; bases with no gene match: 4. Germline V gene lookup returns CDR1 SGHRS and CDR2 YFSETQ. The CDR3 runs to 14 residues.

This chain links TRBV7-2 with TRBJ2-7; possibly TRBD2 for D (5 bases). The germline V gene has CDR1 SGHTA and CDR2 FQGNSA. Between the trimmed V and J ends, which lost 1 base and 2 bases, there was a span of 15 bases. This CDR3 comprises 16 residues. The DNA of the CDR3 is TGTGCCAGCAGCTTAGGGGAAGGTCGAGCGGCCTACGAGCAGTACTTC. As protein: CASSLGEGRAAYEQYF. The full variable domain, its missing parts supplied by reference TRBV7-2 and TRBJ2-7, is GAGVSQSPSNKVTEKGKDVELRCDPISGHTALYWYRQSLGQGLEFLIYFQGNSAPDKSGLPSDRFSAERTGGSVSTLTIQRTQQEDSAVYLCASSLGEGRAAYEQYFGPGTRLTVT.

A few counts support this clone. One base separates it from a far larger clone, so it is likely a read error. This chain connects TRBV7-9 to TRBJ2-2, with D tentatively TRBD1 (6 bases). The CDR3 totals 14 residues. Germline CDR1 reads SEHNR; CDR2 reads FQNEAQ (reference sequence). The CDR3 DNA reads TGTTCCAGCAGCTTGAGTGGACAGACCGGGGAGCTGTTTTTT. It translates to CSSSLSGQTGELFF.

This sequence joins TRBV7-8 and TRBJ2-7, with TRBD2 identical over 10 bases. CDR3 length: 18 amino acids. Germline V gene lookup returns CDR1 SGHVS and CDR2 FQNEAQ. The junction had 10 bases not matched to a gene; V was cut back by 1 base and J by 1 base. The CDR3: CASSLVVAGGVGSYEQYF. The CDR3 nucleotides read TGTGCCAGCAGCTTAGTGGTAGCGGGAGGTGTAGGGTCCTACGAGCAGTACTTC.

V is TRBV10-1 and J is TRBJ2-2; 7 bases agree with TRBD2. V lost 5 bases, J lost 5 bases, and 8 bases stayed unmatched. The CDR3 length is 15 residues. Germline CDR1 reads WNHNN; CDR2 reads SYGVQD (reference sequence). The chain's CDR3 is CASSLSSGGTGELFF. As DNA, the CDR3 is TGCGCCAGCAGTCTGTCTAGCGGAGGGACCGGGGAGCTGTTTTTT.

The DNA of the CDR3 is TGTGCCTGGAGTCACGACACGATCTACGAGCAGTACTTC. Its translation is CAWSHDTIYEQYF. The J gene is TRBJ2-7, the V gene TRBV30; D gene unclear. Trimming took 2 bases from V and 3 from J, leaving 11 bases between them. Germline-derived CDR1 and CDR2 are GTSNPN and SVGIG (reference sequence). The CDR3 extends over 13 amino acids.

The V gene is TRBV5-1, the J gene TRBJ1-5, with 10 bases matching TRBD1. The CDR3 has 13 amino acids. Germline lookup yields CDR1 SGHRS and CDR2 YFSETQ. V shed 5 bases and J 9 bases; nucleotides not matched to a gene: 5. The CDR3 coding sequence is TGCGCCAGCAGTTCGACAGGGGGCCTGCCCCAGCATTTT. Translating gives CASSSTGGLPQHF.

The CDR3 sequence is CASSRQGIEQYF. DNA of the CDR3: TGTGCCAGCAGCCGCCAGGGGATCGAGCAGTACTTC. V is TRBV14 and J is TRBJ2-7, with D maybe TRBD1 (6 bases). Germline V CDR1 and CDR2: SGHDN, FVKESK. The CDR3 contains 12 residues. V was shortened by 4 bases and J by 6 bases, with 10 bases between the two germline ends.

The chain's CDR3 is CASSPPVSRSTYEQYF. CDR3 sequence (DNA): TGTGCCAGCTCACCACCGGTCAGTCGCTCAACCTACGAGCAGTACTTC. The chain recombines TRBV18 with TRBJ2-7; unclear D gene. This CDR3 region has 16 residues. CDR1 and CDR2 (germline): KGHSH, LQKENI. V dropped 0 bases and J dropped 2 bases, with 14 bases sitting between them.

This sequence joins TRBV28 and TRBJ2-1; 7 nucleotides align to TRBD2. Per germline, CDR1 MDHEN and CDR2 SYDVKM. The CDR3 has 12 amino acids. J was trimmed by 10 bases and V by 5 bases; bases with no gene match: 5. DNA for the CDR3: TGTGCCAGCAGTAGGGCGGGGGTCGAGCAGTTCTTC. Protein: CASSRAGVEQFF.

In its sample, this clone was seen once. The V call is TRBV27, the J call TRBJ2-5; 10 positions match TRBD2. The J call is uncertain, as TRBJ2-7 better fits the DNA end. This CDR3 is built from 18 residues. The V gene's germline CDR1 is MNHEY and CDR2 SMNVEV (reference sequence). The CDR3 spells CASSLWPPSSGSLDEQYF. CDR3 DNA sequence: TGTGCCAGCAGTTTATGGCCCCCGTCTAGCGGGAGTCTGGACGAGCAGTACTTC.

CDR3 bases: TGCGCCAGCAGCTTGTCGGGTGCGAACACTGAAGCTTTCTTT. Protein sequence: CASSLSGANTEAFF. The rearrangement uses TRBV5-1 and TRBJ1-1; D remains ambiguous. CDR3 length: 14 residues. CDR1 SGHRS and CDR2 YFSETQ come from the germline V gene. Trimming shortened V by 1 base and J by 1 base, and 8 bases separated the two germline ends.

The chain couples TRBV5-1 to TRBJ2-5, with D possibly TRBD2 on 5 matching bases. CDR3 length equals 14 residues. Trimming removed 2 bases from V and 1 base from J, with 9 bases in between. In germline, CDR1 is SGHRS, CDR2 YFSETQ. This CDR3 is CASSFADFQETQYF. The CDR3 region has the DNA TGCGCCAGCAGCTTTGCGGACTTCCAAGAGACCCAGTACTTC.

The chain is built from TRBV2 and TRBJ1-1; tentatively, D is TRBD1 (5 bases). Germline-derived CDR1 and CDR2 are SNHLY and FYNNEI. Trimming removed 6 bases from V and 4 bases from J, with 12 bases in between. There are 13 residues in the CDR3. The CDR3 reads CASSGAGFTEAFF. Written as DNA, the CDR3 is TGTGCCAGCAGCGGGGCGGGGTTCACTGAAGCTTTCTTT. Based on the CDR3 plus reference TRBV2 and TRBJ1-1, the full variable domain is EPEVTQTPSHQVTQMGQEVILRCVPISNHLYFYWYRQILGQKVEFLVSFYNNEISEKSEIFDDQFSVERPDGSNFTLKIRSTKLEDSAMYFCASSGAGFTEAFFGQGTRLTVV.

The CDR3 DNA follows: TGTGCCAGCAGTCCCTTAAGGGGACAGAGCACAGATACGCAGTATTTT. Amino acid sequence: CASSPLRGQSTDTQYF. The chain employs TRBV5-8 and TRBJ2-3, with 7 bases matching TRBD1. Germline-derived CDR1 and CDR2 are SGHTS and YDEGEE. V lost 5 bases to trimming and J lost 0 bases; unmatched junction nucleotides: 9. CDR3 length equals 16 residues.

For the CDR3, the DNA is TGTGCCATCAGTGACCGGGGGGAATTGCAGCCCCAGCATTTT. Residues: CAISDRGELQPQHF. The rearrangement links TRBV10-3 to TRBJ1-5, with D maybe TRBD1 (5 bases). The V gene lost 3 bases and the J gene lost 7 bases, with 13 bases spanning the gap. Germline lookup yields CDR1 ENHRY and CDR2 SYGVKD. This CDR3 spans 14 amino acids.

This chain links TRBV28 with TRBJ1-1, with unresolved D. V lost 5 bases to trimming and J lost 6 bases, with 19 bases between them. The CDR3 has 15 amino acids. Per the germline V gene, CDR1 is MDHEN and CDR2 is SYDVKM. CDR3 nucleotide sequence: TGTGCCAGCAGTCCCTCCTCGGAGGGAAGGGCTGAAGCTTTCTTT. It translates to CASSPSSEGRAEAFF.

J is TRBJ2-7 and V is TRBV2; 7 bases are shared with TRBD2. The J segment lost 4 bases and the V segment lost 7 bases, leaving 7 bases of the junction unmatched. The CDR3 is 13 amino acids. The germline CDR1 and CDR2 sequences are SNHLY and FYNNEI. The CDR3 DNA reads TGTGCCAGCACCCGGGAGGCCCCATACGAGCAGTACTTC. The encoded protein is CASTREAPYEQYF. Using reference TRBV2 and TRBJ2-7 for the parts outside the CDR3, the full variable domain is EPEVTQTPSHQVTQMGQEVILRCVPISNHLYFYWYRQILGQKVEFLVSFYNNEISEKSEIFDDQFSVERPDGSNFTLKIRSTKLEDSAMYFCASTREAPYEQYFGPGTRLTVT.

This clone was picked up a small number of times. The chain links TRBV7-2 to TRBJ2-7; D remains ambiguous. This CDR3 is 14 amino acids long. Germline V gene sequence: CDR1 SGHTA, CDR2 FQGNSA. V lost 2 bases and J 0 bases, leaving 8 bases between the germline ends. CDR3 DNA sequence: TGTGCCAGCAGCTTACGAGCCCTCTCCTACGAGCAGTACTTC. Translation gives CASSLRALSYEQYF.